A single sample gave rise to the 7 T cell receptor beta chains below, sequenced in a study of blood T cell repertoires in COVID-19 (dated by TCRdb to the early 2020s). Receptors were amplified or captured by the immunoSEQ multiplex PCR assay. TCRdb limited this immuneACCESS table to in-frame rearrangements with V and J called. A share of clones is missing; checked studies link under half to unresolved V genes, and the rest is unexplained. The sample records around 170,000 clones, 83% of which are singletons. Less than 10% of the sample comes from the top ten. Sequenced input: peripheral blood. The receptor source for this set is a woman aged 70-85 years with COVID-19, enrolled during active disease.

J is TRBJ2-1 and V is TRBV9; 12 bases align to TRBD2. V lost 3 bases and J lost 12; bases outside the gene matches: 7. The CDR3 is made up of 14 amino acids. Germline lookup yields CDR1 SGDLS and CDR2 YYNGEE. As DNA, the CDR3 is TGTGCCAGCAGCGGAGGACTAGCGGGATCTTGGCAGTTCTTC. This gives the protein CASSGGLAGSWQFF.

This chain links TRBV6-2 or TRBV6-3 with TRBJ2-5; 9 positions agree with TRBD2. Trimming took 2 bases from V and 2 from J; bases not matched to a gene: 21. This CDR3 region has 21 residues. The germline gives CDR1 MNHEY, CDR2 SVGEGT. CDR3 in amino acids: CASSYPERSSGAKRIQETQYF. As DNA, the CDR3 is TGTGCCAGCAGTTACCCCGAGAGGTCTAGCGGGGCCAAGAGGATTCAAGAGACCCAGTACTTC.

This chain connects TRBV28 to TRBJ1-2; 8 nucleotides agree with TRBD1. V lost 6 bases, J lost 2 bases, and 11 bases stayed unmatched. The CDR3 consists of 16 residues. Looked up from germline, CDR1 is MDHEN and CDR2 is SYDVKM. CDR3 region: CASSFAGTGTNYGYTF. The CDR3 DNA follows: TGTGCCAGCAGCTTCGCCGGGACAGGAACGAACTATGGCTACACCTTC.

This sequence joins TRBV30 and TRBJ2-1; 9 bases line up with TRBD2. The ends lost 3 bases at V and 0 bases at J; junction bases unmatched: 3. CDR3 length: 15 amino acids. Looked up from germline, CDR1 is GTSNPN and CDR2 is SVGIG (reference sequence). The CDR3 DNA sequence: TGTGCCTGGAGCTTTAGCGGGGGCTCCTACAATGAGCAGTTCTTC. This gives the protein CAWSFSGGSYNEQFF.

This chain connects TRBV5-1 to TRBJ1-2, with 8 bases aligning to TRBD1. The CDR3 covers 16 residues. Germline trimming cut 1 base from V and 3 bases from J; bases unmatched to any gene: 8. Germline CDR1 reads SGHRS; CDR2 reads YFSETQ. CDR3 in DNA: TGCGCCAGCAGCTTGACCCAGGGGGCGAGGTACTATGGCTACACCTTC. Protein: CASSLTQGARYYGYTF.

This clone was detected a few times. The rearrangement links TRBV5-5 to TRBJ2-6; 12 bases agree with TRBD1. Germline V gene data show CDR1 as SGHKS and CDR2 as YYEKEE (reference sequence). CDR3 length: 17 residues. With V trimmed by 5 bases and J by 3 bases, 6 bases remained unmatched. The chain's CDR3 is CASREGQGALGANVLTF. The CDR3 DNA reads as TGTGCCAGCAGGGAGGGACAGGGGGCGCTTGGGGCCAACGTCCTGACTTTC.

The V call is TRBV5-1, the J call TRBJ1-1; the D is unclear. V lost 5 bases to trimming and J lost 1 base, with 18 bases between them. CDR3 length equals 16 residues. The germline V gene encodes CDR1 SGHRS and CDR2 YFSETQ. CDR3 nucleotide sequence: TGCGCCAGCAGTCCCGATACCAGGAGGGCGAACACTGAAGCTTTCTTT. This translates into CASSPDTRRANTEAFF.